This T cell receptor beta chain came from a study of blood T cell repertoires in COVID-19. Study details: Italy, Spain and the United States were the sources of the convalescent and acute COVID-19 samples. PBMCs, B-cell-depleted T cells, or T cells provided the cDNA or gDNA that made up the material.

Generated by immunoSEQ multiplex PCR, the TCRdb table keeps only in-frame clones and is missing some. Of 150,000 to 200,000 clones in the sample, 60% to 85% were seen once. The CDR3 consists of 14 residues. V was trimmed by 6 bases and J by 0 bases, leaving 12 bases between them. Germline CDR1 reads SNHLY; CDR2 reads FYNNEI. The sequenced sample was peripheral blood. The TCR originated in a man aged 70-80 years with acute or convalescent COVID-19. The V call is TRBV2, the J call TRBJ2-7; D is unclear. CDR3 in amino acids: CASRVWAFSYEQYF. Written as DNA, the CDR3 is TGTGCCAGCAGGGTTTGGGCTTTCTCCTACGAGCAGTACTTC.